This is a list of T cell receptor beta chains from one sample in a study of shared clonotypes between healthy human individuals. The protocol was immunoSEQ multiplex PCR, while the TCRdb copy is restricted to in-frame clones and leaves out a portion. The sample lists about 470,000 clones, 70% to 80% occurring once. Sample: PBMCs. The receptors derive from a woman aged 40 to 50 in good health. Some clones in this sample may be carry-over from other donors' samples. The CDR3 runs from the conserved cysteine through the conserved F or W. A D gene is named only where the DNA matches it firmly. Part of the rows lack a size; the others show once, few, many or a class for expanded clones.

CDR3nt,CDR3aa,abundance,v_gene,d_gene,j_gene
TGTACCAGCAGTGAAAAGCTAGCGGGAATCTTCGAGCAGTACTTC,CTSSEKLAGIFEQYF,NA,TRBV2,TRBD2,TRBJ2-7
TGTGCCAGCAGCTTTTCGGGGTACGGCGGGGAGCTGTTTTTT,CASSFSGYGGELFF,NA,TRBV7-3,NA,TRBJ2-2
TGTGCCAGCAGCCCCGCCCTGGGGCAGGAGGAAGCTTTCTTT,CASSPALGQEEAFF,NA,TRBV5-4,NA,TRBJ1-1
TGTGCCAAACACAGGGGGCTGAAGTACTTC,CAKHRGLKYF,NA,TRBV6-6,TRBD1,TRBJ2-7
TGTGCCTGGAGGACAGGGGGGGGCACTGAAGCTTTCTTT,CAWRTGGGTEAFF,NA,TRBV30,TRBD1,TRBJ1-1
TGTGCCAGCTCACCGGGACTAAGCGCACACAATGAGCAGTTCTTC,CASSPGLSAHNEQFF,few,TRBV18,TRBD2,TRBJ2-1
TGTGCCTGGAGTGTATCCGTTCCAAGGGTAGGTGAAAAACTGTTTTTT,CAWSVSVPRVGEKLFF,NA,TRBV30,NA,TRBJ1-4
TGTGCCATCAGTGCACAACCTTCTCGCACGAACACTGAAGCTTTCTTT,CAISAQPSRTNTEAFF,NA,TRBV10-3,NA,TRBJ1-1
TGTGCCAGCAGCTTAGACGGGAGCCCCGGCGATACGCAGTATTTT,CASSLDGSPGDTQYF,few,TRBV7-7,NA,TRBJ2-3
TGTGCCAGCAGTTCGGGACTCAGTGGAAACACCATATATTTT,CASSSGLSGNTIYF,NA,TRBV6-5,NA,TRBJ1-3
TGTGCCAGTAGTAAACAAGCGGGAGGAACTCGCGAGCAGTACTTC,CASSKQAGGTREQYF,NA,TRBV19,TRBD2,TRBJ2-7
TGTGCCAGCAGCCCTACGGGGAATGAGCAGTTCTTC,CASSPTGNEQFF,NA,TRBV7-9,NA,TRBJ2-1
TGTGCCAGCAGTGAAGCGGGACTGGACTGGAACACCGGGGAGCTGTTTTTT,CASSEAGLDWNTGELFF,NA,TRBV6-1,NA,TRBJ2-2
TGCAGCGTTGGTACTCCTGGGGGACTCGACCTCCAGTACTTC,CSVGTPGGLDLQYF,NA,TRBV29-1,NA,TRBJ2-5
TGCGCCAGCAGCCTCGGTGGACAGGGCACAGATACGCAGTATTTT,CASSLGGQGTDTQYF,NA,TRBV5-1,TRBD1,TRBJ2-3
TGCGCCAGCAGCATGGACGGCCCCTTGGACGAGCAGTACTTC,CASSMDGPLDEQYF,few,TRBV5-1,NA,TRBJ2-7
TGCGCCAGCAAAAGCGGGAGGGCCTCAGAGACCCAGTACTTC,CASKSGRASETQYF,few,TRBV10-2,TRBD2,TRBJ2-5
TGTGCCAGTAGTCTCCGGACAGCCAACGGTGGGAATCAGCCCCAGCATTTT,CASSLRTANGGNQPQHF,NA,TRBV19,NA,TRBJ1-5
TGTGCCAGCCGCCTGGAGGCTGTGGAAGGCTACACCTTC,CASRLEAVEGYTF,NA,TRBV28,NA,TRBJ1-2
TGTGCCAGCAGCAGCGGAGGTTTAGCGGGAGAGGCCGGGGAGCTGTTTTTT,CASSSGGLAGEAGELFF,NA,TRBV28,TRBD2,TRBJ2-2
TGTGCCAGCAGCTTAGCGCGGCTAGCGGAGGGCTACGAGCAGTACTTC,CASSLARLAEGYEQYF,NA,TRBV7-2,TRBD2,TRBJ2-7
TGTGCCAGCAGCTTAGAAAGGGGGCAGGATACGCAGTATTTT,CASSLERGQDTQYF,many,TRBV11-2,TRBD1,TRBJ2-3
TGTGCCAGCAGCCCCCGCGACATGGGTGCCTACGAGCAGTACTTC,CASSPRDMGAYEQYF,NA,TRBV11-2,NA,TRBJ2-7